This T cell receptor beta chain was retrieved from a study of blood T cell repertoires in COVID-19. The wider study: COVID-19 samples, acute and convalescent, were from the United States, Italy and Spain.

The method was immunoSEQ multiplex PCR; TCRdb's version includes in-frame clones alone and lacks a portion of them. The sample has around 380,000 clones, more than 75% seen once; the top ten hold 1.1%. This TCR derives from a human donor with acute or convalescent COVID-19. The donor label of this sample is uncertain. Specimen: peripheral blood.

This CDR3 reads CATSRAGFTEAFF. The DNA of the CDR3 is TGTGCCACCAGCAGAGCAGGGTTCACTGAAGCTTTCTTT. This rearrangement joins TRBV15 to TRBJ1-1; weak D call: TRBD1 (5 bases). The CDR3 runs 13 residues. The V gene's germline CDR1 is LNHNV and CDR2 YYDKDF (reference sequence). V lost 1 base, J lost 4 bases, and 7 bases lay in between.